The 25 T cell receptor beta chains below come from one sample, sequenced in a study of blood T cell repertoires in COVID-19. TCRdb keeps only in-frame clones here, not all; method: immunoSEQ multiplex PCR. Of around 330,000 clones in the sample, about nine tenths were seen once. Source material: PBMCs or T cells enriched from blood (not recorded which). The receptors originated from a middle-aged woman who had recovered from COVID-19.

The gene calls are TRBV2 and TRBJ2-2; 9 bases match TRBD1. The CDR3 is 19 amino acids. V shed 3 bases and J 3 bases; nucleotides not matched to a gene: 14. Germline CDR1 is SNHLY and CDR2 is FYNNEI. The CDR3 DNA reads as TGTGCCAGCAGTGACGGGACAGGGACACGGGGTTGGTACACCGGGGAGCTGTTTTTT. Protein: CASSDGTGTRGWYTGELFF.

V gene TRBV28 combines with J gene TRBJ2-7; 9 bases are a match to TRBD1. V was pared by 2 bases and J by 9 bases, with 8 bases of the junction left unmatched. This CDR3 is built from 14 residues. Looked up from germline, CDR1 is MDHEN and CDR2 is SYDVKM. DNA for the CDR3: TGTGCCAGCAGTTTACCCGTCCCGGGACAGGGGCAGTACTTC. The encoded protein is CASSLPVPGQGQYF.

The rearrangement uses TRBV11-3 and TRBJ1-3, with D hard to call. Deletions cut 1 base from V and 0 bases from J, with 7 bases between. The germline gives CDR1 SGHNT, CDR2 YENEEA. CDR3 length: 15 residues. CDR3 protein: CASSLATVSGNTIYF. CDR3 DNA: TGTGCCAGCAGCTTAGCTACAGTCTCTGGAAACACCATATATTTT.

This CDR3 is CASSPSTGISMNTEAFF. The DNA for the CDR3 is TGTGCCAGCAGCCCTTCGACAGGGATTAGTATGAACACTGAAGCTTTCTTT. The gene calls are TRBV3-1 (or the pseudogene TRBV3-2) and TRBJ1-1, with 7 bases fitting TRBD1. The CDR3 is made up of 17 amino acids. CDR1 LGHDT and CDR2 YNNKEL come from the germline V gene (reference sequence). After removal of 4 bases from V and 0 bases from J, the junction contained 11 bases not matched to a gene.

The CDR3 region is CASSQVGGVETQYF. CDR3 in DNA: TGCGCCAGCAGCCAAGTCGGGGGGGTAGAGACCCAGTACTTC. The J gene is TRBJ2-5, the V gene TRBV4-1; 8 nucleotides align to TRBD2. CDR3 length: 14 residues. J was trimmed by 4 bases and V by 1 base; bases with no gene match: 2. CDR1 and CDR2 from the germline V gene are MGHRA and YSYEKL.

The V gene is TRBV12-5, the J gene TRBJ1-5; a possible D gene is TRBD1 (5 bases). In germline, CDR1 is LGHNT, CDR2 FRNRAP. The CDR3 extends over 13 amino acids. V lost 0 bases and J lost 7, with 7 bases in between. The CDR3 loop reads CASGLVQVQPQHF. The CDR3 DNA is TGTGCTAGTGGTTTGGTACAGGTCCAGCCCCAGCATTTT.

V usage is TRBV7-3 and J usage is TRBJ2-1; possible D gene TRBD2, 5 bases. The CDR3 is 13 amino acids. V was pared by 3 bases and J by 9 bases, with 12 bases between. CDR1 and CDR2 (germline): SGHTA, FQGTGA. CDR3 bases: TGTGCCAGCAGCTTTGGTCTAGCAGGTGAGCAGTTCTTC. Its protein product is CASSFGLAGEQFF.

The CDR3 bases are TGCGCCAGCAGACCTCCGGGACAGAGTCCCGAAGCTTTCTTT. Translated, it gives CASRPPGQSPEAFF. V and J are TRBV5-1 and TRBJ1-1; the match to TRBD1 covers 7 bases. With V trimmed by 5 bases and J by 8 bases, 12 bases remained unmatched. This CDR3 contains 14 residues. The germline V gene encodes CDR1 SGHRS and CDR2 YFSETQ.

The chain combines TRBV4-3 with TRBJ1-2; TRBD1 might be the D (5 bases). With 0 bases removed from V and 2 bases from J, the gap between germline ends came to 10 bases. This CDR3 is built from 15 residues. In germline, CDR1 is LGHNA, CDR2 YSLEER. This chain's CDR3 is CASSQDEGANYGYTF. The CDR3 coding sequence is TGCGCCAGCAGCCAAGACGAAGGGGCGAACTATGGCTACACCTTC.

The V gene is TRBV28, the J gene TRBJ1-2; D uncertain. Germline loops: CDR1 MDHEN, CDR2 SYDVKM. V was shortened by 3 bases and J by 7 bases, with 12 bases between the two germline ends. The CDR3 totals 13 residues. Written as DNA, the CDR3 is TGTGCCAGCAGTTTGAGGCGGGCGGGTGGCTACACCTTC. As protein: CASSLRRAGGYTF.

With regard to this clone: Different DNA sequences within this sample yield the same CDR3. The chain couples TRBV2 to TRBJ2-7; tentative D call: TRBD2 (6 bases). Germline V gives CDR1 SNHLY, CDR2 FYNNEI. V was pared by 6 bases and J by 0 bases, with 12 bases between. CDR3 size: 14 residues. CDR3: CASRGLTSSYEQYF. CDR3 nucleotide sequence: TGTGCCAGCAGGGGACTGACCAGCTCCTACGAGCAGTACTTC.

The CDR3 loop is CASSPSARPQETQYF. CDR3 DNA sequence: TGCGCCAGCAGCCCATCTGCGCGGCCCCAAGAGACCCAGTACTTC. J is TRBJ2-5 and V is TRBV4-3; D call uncertain. V was clipped by 4 bases and J by 1 base, with 13 bases between them. Germline values: CDR1 LGHNA, CDR2 YSLEER. This CDR3 comprises 15 residues.

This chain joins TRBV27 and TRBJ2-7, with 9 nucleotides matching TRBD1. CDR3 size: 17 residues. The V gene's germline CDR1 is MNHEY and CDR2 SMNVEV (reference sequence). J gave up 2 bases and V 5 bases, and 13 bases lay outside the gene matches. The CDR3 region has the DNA TGTGCCAGCAGTCCTAGGACAGGGGTGTTTGGGGCCTACGAGCAGTACTTC. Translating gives CASSPRTGVFGAYEQYF.

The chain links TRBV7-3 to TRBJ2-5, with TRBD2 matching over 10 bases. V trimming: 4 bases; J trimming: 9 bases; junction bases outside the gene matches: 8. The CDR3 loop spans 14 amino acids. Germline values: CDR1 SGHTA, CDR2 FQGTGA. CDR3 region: CASSSLAGEGAQYF. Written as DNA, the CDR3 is TGTGCCAGCAGCTCCCTAGCGGGAGAAGGGGCCCAGTACTTC.

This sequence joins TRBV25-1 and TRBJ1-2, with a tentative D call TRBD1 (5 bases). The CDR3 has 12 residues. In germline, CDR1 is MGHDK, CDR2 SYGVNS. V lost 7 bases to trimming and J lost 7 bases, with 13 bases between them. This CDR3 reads CASKSQVVGYTF. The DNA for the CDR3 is TGTGCCAGCAAATCACAGGTCGTTGGCTACACCTTC.

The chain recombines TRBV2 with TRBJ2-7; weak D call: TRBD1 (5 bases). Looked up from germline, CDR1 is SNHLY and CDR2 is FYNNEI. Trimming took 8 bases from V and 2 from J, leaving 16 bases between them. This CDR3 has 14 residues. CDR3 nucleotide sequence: TGTGCCAGCGCCCCACGACAGATTGCCTACGAGCAGTACTTC. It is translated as CASAPRQIAYEQYF.

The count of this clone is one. CDR3 in amino acids: CASSLIGQPYEQYF. CDR3 sequence (DNA): TGTGCCAGCAGTTTAATAGGACAGCCCTACGAGCAGTACTTC. The gene calls are TRBV28 and TRBJ2-7, with a tentative D call TRBD1 (6 bases). Trimming took 2 bases from V and 2 from J, leaving 10 bases between them. CDR3 length: 14 residues. Germline CDR1 is MDHEN and CDR2 is SYDVKM. The complete variable domain, with remaining parts taken from reference TRBV28 and TRBJ2-7, reads DVKVTQSSRYLVKRTGEKVFLECVQDMDHENMFWYRQDPGLGLRLIYFSYDVKMKEKGDIPEGYSVSREKKERFSLILESASTNQTSMYLCASSLIGQPYEQYFGPGTRLTVT.

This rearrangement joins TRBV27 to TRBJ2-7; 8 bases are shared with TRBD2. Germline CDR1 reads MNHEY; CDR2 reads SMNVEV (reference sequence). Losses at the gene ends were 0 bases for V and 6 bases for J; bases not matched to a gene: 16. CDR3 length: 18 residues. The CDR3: CASSLSSLPGLGSFEQYF. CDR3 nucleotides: TGTGCCAGCAGTTTATCGTCCCTCCCGGGACTAGGGTCGTTCGAGCAGTACTTC.

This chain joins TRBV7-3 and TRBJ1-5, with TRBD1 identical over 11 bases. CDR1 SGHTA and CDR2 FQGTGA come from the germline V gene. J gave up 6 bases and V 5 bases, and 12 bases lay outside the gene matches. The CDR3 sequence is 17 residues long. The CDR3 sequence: CASSPRDRGVSGQPQHF. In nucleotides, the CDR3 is TGTGCCAGCAGCCCGCGGGACAGGGGGGTTTCGGGTCAGCCCCAGCATTTT.

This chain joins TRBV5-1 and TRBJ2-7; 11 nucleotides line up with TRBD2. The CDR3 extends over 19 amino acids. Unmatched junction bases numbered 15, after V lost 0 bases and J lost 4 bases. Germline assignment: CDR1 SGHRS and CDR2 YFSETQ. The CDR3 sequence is CASSLARLAGGTEPYEQYF. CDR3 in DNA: TGCGCCAGCAGCTTGGCCAGGCTAGCGGGGGGTACCGAACCTTACGAGCAGTACTTC.

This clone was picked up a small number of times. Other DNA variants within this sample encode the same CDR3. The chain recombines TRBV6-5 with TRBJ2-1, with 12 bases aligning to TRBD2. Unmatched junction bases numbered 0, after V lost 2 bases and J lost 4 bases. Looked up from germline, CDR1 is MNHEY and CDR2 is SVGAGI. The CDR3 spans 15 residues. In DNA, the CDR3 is TGTGCCAGCAGTTACACTAGCGGGGGGTACAATGAGCAGTTCTTC. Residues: CASSYTSGGYNEQFF.

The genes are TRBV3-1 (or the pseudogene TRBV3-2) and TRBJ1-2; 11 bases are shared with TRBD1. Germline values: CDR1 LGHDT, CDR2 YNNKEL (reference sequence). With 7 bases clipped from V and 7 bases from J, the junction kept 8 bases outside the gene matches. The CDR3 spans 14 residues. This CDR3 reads CASTQDRGQGGYTF. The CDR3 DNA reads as TGTGCCAGCACCCAGGACAGGGGGCAGGGTGGCTACACCTTC.

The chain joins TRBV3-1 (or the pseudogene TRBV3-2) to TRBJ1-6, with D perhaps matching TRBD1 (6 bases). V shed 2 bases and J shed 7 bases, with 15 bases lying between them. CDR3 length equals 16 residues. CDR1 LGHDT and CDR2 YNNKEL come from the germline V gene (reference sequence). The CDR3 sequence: CASSQLGRGRNSPLHF. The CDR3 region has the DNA TGTGCCAGCAGCCAACTGGGCAGGGGCCGGAATTCACCCCTCCACTTT.

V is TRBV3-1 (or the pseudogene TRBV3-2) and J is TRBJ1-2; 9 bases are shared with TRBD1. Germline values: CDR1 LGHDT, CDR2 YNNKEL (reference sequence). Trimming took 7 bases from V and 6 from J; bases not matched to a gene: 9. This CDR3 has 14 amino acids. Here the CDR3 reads CASTSLDRGHGYTF. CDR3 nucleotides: TGTGCCAGCACCTCCTTGGACAGGGGCCATGGCTACACCTTC.

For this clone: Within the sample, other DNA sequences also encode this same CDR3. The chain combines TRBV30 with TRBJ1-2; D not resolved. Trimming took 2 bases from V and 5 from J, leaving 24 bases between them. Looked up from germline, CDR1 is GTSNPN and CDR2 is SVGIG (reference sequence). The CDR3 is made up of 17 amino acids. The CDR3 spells CAWSPISSGFGPYGYTF. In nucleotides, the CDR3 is TGTGCCTGGAGTCCTATTAGCAGCGGTTTTGGACCGTATGGCTACACCTTC.